This TCR beta chain is drawn from a study of long-term antiretroviral therapy in people with HIV. Study-wide results and caveats: Following ART, diversity rose but still fell short of transplant donor controls.

Between the trimmed V and J ends, which lost 1 base and 0 bases, there was a span of 7 bases. Germline V CDR1 and CDR2: SEHNR, FQNEAQ (reference sequence). The CDR3 contains 14 residues. Note on this clone: Its antigen is undetermined.

Runs used v3.0 of the immunoSEQ assay and were done at survey level. The repertoire was sequenced with immunoSEQ multiplex PCR; TCRdb's copy has only in-frame clones and lacks some. The sample holds approximately 20,000 clones, about 81% seen once. The material was unsorted PBMCs, obtained 0.9 years after starting antiretroviral therapy. The sequence derives from a man between 18 and 35 years old with HIV. The chain uses TRBV7-9 and TRBJ2-7; no firm D call. The CDR3 nucleotides read TGTGCCAGCAGCTTAGACGGAAACTCCTACGAGCAGTACTTC. It translates to CASSLDGNSYEQYF.